This TCR beta chain was identified during a study of T cell responses to AZD1222 COVID-19 vaccine. The study's findings and limits: Repertoire samples came only from after the peak T cell response. Spike-specific TCR breadth and depth were elevated following two AZD1222 doses. Nearly half of the spike-specific TCRs reportedly recognize variant regions that carry no mutations. Baseline testing showed seropositivity in only six or seven AZD1222 recipients.

This clone was seen a single time. Its target is not known. Sequencing used immunoSEQ multiplex PCR; TCRdb keeps in-frame clones, though not all of them. The table records about 160,000 clones, around nine tenths of them present only once. The CDR3 totals 14 residues. The V end lost 7 bases, the J end lost 2 bases, and 13 bases lay between the germline ends. The V gene's germline CDR1 is MGHDK and CDR2 SYGVNS. The receptor was isolated from an adult in good health. The V and J genes are TRBV25-1 and TRBJ2-3; possible D gene TRBD2, 6 bases. The sequences come from peripheral blood, collected on day 0 of AZD1222 vaccination. For the CDR3, the DNA is TGTGCCAGCATCGGACCGGGGGTCACAGATACGCAGTATTTT. Protein: CASIGPGVTDTQYF.